This T cell receptor beta chain appears in the sequencing data of a study of T cells in Graves' hyperthyroidism and ophthalmopathy. Whole-study results and caveats: The model predicted ophthalmopathy a median roughly 6.3 months before onset.

Amplification of TCR beta CDR3 regions used RNA as the template. RT-PCR in the first round (using the HTBI primer set) targeted the TCR CDR3. TCRdb reprocessed the multiplex PCR reads via MiXCR and lists one record per CDR3 protein. Among fewer than 600,000 distinct CDR3 sequences, about 15% were seen once, and the ten largest hold 14%. This clonotype was counted ten times or more. Its specificity is unknown. Uncontrolled infection, other autoimmune disease, pregnancy or lactation excluded patients. Diagnoses rested on clinical symptoms, serum thyroxine and TRAb, thyroid ultrasound and orbital computed tomography. An approximately 10 ml volume of fresh peripheral blood provided the PBMCs. The CDR3 is made up of 15 amino acids. From germline, CDR1 is SGHRS and CDR2 YFSETQ. Trimming cost V 4 bases and J 5 bases; bases outside gene matches: 3.

This chain joins TRBV5-1 and TRBJ2-1, with TRBD2 matching 13 bases. Sequences were obtained from blood. The TCR sequence derives from a woman aged 40 to 50 with Graves' hyperthyroidism. The DNA for the CDR3 is TGCGCCAGCAGCGCTGGACTAGCGGGAGACAATGAGCAGTTCTTC. This gives the protein CASSAGLAGDNEQFF. The full variable domain, completed using reference TRBV5-1 and TRBJ2-1, is KAGVTQTPRYLIKTRGQQVTLSCSPISGHRSVSWYQQTPGQGLQFLFEYFSETQRNKGNFPGRFSGRQFSNSRSEMNVSTLELGDSALYLCASSAGLAGDNEQFFGPGTRLTVL.